A single sample is the source of the 17 T cell receptor beta chains below, sequenced in a study of shared clonotypes between healthy human individuals. Only CD45RO-negative cells positively selected for CCR7 counted as naive CD8 cells, so terminally differentiated effector memory CD45RA+ cells were excluded. Profiling relied on immunoSEQ multiplex PCR, and the TCRdb table lists in-frame clones only, not all of them. The sample consists of nearly 600,000 clones, 95% of them appearing once. The sequencing sample was made of naive CD8+ T cells sorted from blood. These receptors came from a woman aged 25 to 45 in good health.

V is TRBV9 and J is TRBJ2-7; 9 positions agree with TRBD2. This CDR3 spans 15 amino acids. V was pared by 0 bases and J by 3 bases, with 4 bases of the junction left unmatched. Germline V gives CDR1 SGDLS, CDR2 YYNGEE. The CDR3 here is CASSVGGREGYEQYF. CDR3 sequence (DNA): TGTGCCAGCAGCGTAGGCGGGCGGGAGGGCTACGAGCAGTACTTC.

The chain has TRBV7-8 and TRBJ2-3; D might be TRBD2 (6 bases). V was trimmed by 1 base and J by 2 bases, leaving 13 bases between them. This CDR3 spans 16 amino acids. Germline-derived CDR1 and CDR2 are SGHVS and FQNEAQ. The CDR3 here is CASSLVGRVVTDTQYF. The DNA for the CDR3 is TGTGCCAGCAGCTTAGTCGGGAGAGTTGTCACAGATACGCAGTATTTT.

The chain employs TRBV27 and TRBJ2-5; 8 nucleotides line up with TRBD1. The J call may be incorrect, as the DNA end agrees better with TRBJ2-7. The CDR3 consists of 14 residues. Germline loops: CDR1 MNHEY, CDR2 SMNVEV (reference sequence). This chain's CDR3 is CASSRGQGYYEQYF. CDR3 DNA sequence: TGTGCCAGCAGCCGTGGACAGGGATACTACGAGCAGTACTTC.

The J gene is TRBJ1-2, the V gene TRBV7-9; D perhaps matches TRBD1 (6 bases). The CDR3 consists of 14 residues. Trimming took 3 bases from V and 7 from J, leaving 15 bases between them. Germline CDR1 SEHNR, CDR2 FQNEAQ (reference sequence). The CDR3 nucleotides are TGTGCCAGCAGCTTTACAGGGAGTCTCGCTGGCTACACCTTC. The encoded protein is CASSFTGSLAGYTF.

This rearrangement joins TRBV5-5 to TRBJ2-2; no firm D call. V shed 2 bases and J shed 6 bases, with 8 bases lying between them. Germline V CDR1 and CDR2: SGHKS, YYEKEE (reference sequence). This CDR3 is built from 13 residues. The CDR3 loop reads CASSFGGAGELFF. The CDR3 nucleotides read TGTGCCAGCAGCTTTGGTGGTGCCGGGGAGCTGTTTTTT.

V gene TRBV28 combines with J gene TRBJ1-1; 7 bases line up with TRBD1. The CDR3 is made up of 19 amino acids. Germline assignment: CDR1 MDHEN and CDR2 SYDVKM. J lost 4 bases, V lost 5 bases, and 22 bases had no gene match. The DNA for the CDR3 is TGTGCCAGCAGTACATATTCGCGTCTTGAGGGGGCGCGAAGCACTGAAGCTTTCTTT. Amino acid sequence: CASSTYSRLEGARSTEAFF. The variable domain in full, completed from reference TRBV28 and TRBJ1-1, reads DVKVTQSSRYLVKRTGEKVFLECVQDMDHENMFWYRQDPGLGLRLIYFSYDVKMKEKGDIPEGYSVSREKKERFSLILESASTNQTSMYLCASSTYSRLEGARSTEAFFGQGTRLTVV.

The rearrangement joins TRBV28 to TRBJ2-1; D is ambiguous. The CDR3 loop spans 15 amino acids. CDR1 and CDR2 from the germline V gene are MDHEN and SYDVKM. Deletions cut 5 bases from V and 0 bases from J, with 11 bases between. The CDR3 DNA reads TGTGCCAGCAGTGGGTGGGCCTTCTCCTACAATGAGCAGTTCTTC. It codes for CASSGWAFSYNEQFF.

The chain uses TRBV6-1 and TRBJ1-5, with D unclear. Germline CDR1 and CDR2: MNHNS and SASEGT. Between the trimmed V and J ends, which lost 1 base and 6 bases, there was a span of 4 bases. The CDR3 covers 12 residues. The CDR3 spells CASSEVFQPQHF. The CDR3 nucleotides read TGTGCCAGCAGTGAAGTGTTTCAGCCCCAGCATTTT.

The rearrangement uses TRBV13 and TRBJ1-1, with a weak D call TRBD1 (5 bases). CDR1 is PRHDT, CDR2 FYEKMQ, per germline (reference sequence). V was clipped by 5 bases and J by 7 bases, with 8 bases between them. This CDR3 spans 11 amino acids. The CDR3 reads CASSKDSEAFF. The CDR3, as DNA: TGTGCCAGCAGCAAAGACAGTGAAGCTTTCTTT. Based on the CDR3 plus reference TRBV13 and TRBJ1-1, the full variable domain is AAGVIQSPRHLIKEKRETATLKCYPIPRHDTVYWYQQGPGQDPQFLISFYEKMQSDKGSIPDRFSAQQFSDYHSELNMSSLELGDSALYFCASSKDSEAFFGQGTRLTVV.

The chain employs TRBV7-7 and TRBJ2-7; TRBD2 agrees at 7 bases. CDR1 and CDR2 (germline): SSHAT, FNYEAQ (reference sequence). The CDR3 is made up of 13 amino acids. With V trimmed by 4 bases and J by 5 bases, 5 bases remained unmatched. CDR3 loop: CASSSPRGDEQYF. CDR3 sequence (DNA): TGTGCCAGCAGCTCCCCTCGGGGGGACGAGCAGTACTTC.

This clone was counted once. Here the CDR3 reads CASRPPGDNEQFF. The CDR3 DNA reads as TGTGCCAGCCGACCCCCTGGGGACAATGAGCAGTTCTTC. J is TRBJ2-1 and V is TRBV7-8; no reliable D call. CDR3 length: 13 amino acids. The ends were cut back, 8 bases at V and 5 bases at J, with 13 bases in the middle. The germline V gene has CDR1 SGHVS and CDR2 FQNEAQ.

Details on this clone: Other DNA sequences in this specimen translate into the identical CDR3. This sequence joins TRBV7-9 and TRBJ1-2; no firm D call. The CDR3 runs to 11 residues. The germline V gene encodes CDR1 SEHNR and CDR2 FQNEAQ (reference sequence). Between the trimmed V and J ends, which lost 1 base and 6 bases, there was a span of 3 bases. The CDR3 DNA sequence: TGTGCCAGCAGCTTAGGCGATGGCTACACCTTC. Protein product: CASSLGDGYTF.

The J gene is TRBJ2-1, the V gene TRBV10-3; 13 nucleotides agree with TRBD2. Germline CDR1 ENHRY, CDR2 SYGVKD. The CDR3 runs 15 residues. J lost 8 bases, V lost 3 bases, and 4 bases had no gene match. The CDR3 is CAISDGTSGIDEQFF. In nucleotides, the CDR3 is TGTGCCATCAGTGACGGGACTAGCGGGATCGATGAGCAGTTCTTC.

The chain is built from TRBV4-1 and TRBJ1-1, with no clear D. V was shortened by 2 bases and J by 4 bases, with 5 bases between the two germline ends. In germline, CDR1 is MGHRA, CDR2 YSYEKL. The CDR3 runs 12 residues. The DNA of the CDR3 is TGCGCCAGCAGCCAACATACCACTGAAGCTTTCTTT. As protein: CASSQHTTEAFF.

V gene TRBV28 combines with J gene TRBJ2-6, with a weak D call TRBD2 (5 bases). Germline CDR1 reads MDHEN; CDR2 reads SYDVKM. The CDR3 is 16 amino acids. With 7 bases removed from V and 0 bases from J, the gap between germline ends came to 13 bases. This CDR3 is CASTWKTSSGANVLTF. DNA of the CDR3: TGTGCCAGCACATGGAAAACTAGCTCTGGGGCCAACGTCCTGACTTTC.

The rearrangement links TRBV5-1 to TRBJ2-5; 10 positions match TRBD2. Per germline, CDR1 SGHRS and CDR2 YFSETQ. V lost 4 bases to trimming and J lost 5 bases; unmatched junction nucleotides: 8. This CDR3 contains 15 residues. The CDR3 nucleotides are TGCGCCAGCAGCGGAAGCGGGAGGGCCGGTGAGACCCAGTACTTC. This translates into CASSGSGRAGETQYF.

The chain has TRBV5-4 and TRBJ2-1; D is perhaps TRBD2 (6 bases). This CDR3 has 12 amino acids. V lost 7 bases, J lost 5 bases, and 10 bases lay in between. Germline values: CDR1 SGHNT, CDR2 YYREEE (reference sequence). The CDR3 region is CASGTEDNEQFF. DNA for the CDR3: TGTGCCAGCGGGACTGAGGACAATGAGCAGTTCTTC. Based on the CDR3 plus reference TRBV5-4 and TRBJ2-1, the full variable domain is ETGVTQSPTHLIKTRGQQVTLRCSSQSGHNTVSWYQQALGQGPQFIFQYYREEENGRGNFPPRFSGLQFPNYSSELNVNALELDDSALYLCASGTEDNEQFFGPGTRLTVL.